A single sample is the source of the 29 T cell receptor beta chains below, sequenced in a study of T cells in Graves' hyperthyroidism and ophthalmopathy. Amplified TCR beta CDR3 regions came from RNA transcripts. The primer set for the first-round RT-PCR of the TCR CDR3 was HTBI. TCRdb reprocessed the multiplex PCR reads with MiXCR, giving one entry per CDR3 protein. The sample lists more than 450,000 distinct CDR3 sequences, about 14% occurring once. Sequenced: blood. These receptor sequences come from a woman between 35 and 50 years old with Graves' hyperthyroidism.

The rearrangement links TRBV20-1 to TRBJ1-1, with 9 positions matching TRBD1. The CDR3 consists of 10 residues. CDR1 and CDR2 (germline): DFQATT, SNEGSKA (reference sequence). Here the CDR3 reads CTVGQGRAFF. The CDR3 DNA reads TGCACCGTGGGACAGGGCCGCGCTTTCTTT.

Many counts were recorded for this clonotype. The chain employs TRBV7-9 and TRBJ1-2; no definite D call. The V end lost 5 bases, the J end lost 4 bases, and 20 bases lay between the germline ends. The CDR3 runs 16 residues. CDR1 and CDR2 from the germline V gene are SEHNR and FQNEAQ (reference sequence). CDR3 in DNA: TGTGCCAGCAGCGCCCGGACCGCAAGAGGTCCCTATGGCTACACCTTC. This gives the protein CASSARTARGPYGYTF.

A few counts support this clonotype. V gene TRBV11-2 combines with J gene TRBJ1-5; D gene uncertain. The CDR3 spans 15 residues. Trimming removed 0 bases at V and 11 bases at J, with 17 bases between. Germline V gene sequence: CDR1 SGHAT, CDR2 FQNNGV. The CDR3 spells CASSLDLSDGRAQHF. CDR3 coding DNA: TGTGCCAGCAGCTTAGATCTGTCCGACGGGAGGGCCCAGCATTTT.

This clonotype was seen at least ten times. The V call is TRBV18, the J call TRBJ2-3; 10 bases are shared with TRBD1. Germline V gene data show CDR1 as KGHSH and CDR2 as LQKENI. CDR3 length: 16 residues. Germline trimming cut 5 bases from V and 5 bases from J; bases unmatched to any gene: 10. The CDR3 DNA sequence: TGTGCCAGCTCAGCCAGACAGGGGGCAGTGGGAGATACGCAGTATTTT. Protein sequence: CASSARQGAVGDTQYF.

This clonotype was found many times. The V gene is TRBV6-1, the J gene TRBJ2-4; D possibly uses TRBD1 or TRBD2 (5 bases each). Germline V lookup: CDR1 MNHNS, CDR2 SASEGT. Trimming took off 3 bases at V and 11 bases at J, with 14 bases between the two ends. The CDR3 loop spans 13 amino acids. For the CDR3, the DNA is TGTGCCAGCAGTGACGTCCCGGGACGCGTTCAGTACTTC. Translation: CASSDVPGRVQYF.

V is TRBV6-1 and J is TRBJ2-2, with 11 nucleotides matching TRBD2. Germline assignment: CDR1 MNHNS and CDR2 SASEGT. The CDR3 is 15 amino acids. V trimming: 6 bases; J trimming: 6 bases; junction bases outside the gene matches: 6. In DNA form, the CDR3 reads TGTGCCAGCAGCCGTAGCGGGAGGGCCTCCGGGGAGCTGTTTTTT. This gives the protein CASSRSGRASGELFF.

The table lists this clonotype with many counts. J is TRBJ1-1 and V is TRBV28; 7 bases align to TRBD1. CDR1 is MDHEN and CDR2 is SYDVKM in the germline V gene. The length of the CDR3 is 15 residues. Trimming removed 5 bases from V and 4 bases from J; junction bases left unmatched: 10. Here the CDR3 reads CASSPHGGGITEAFF. CDR3 DNA: TGTGCCAGCAGTCCCCACGGAGGGGGCATCACTGAAGCTTTCTTT.

About this clonotype itself: A much bigger clone sits one base away, suggesting this may be a read error. The rearrangement uses TRBV7-9 and TRBJ2-5; TRBD2 aligns across 10 bases. This CDR3 has 15 residues. Looked up from germline, CDR1 is SEHNR and CDR2 is FQNEAQ (reference sequence). CDR3 region: CAGSLGASGSETQYF. The CDR3 DNA reads as TGTGCCGGCAGCTTAGGGGCTAGCGGGAGTGAGACCCAGTACTTC.

This clonotype came up a few times. The genes are TRBV4-1 and TRBJ1-1; D may be TRBD1 (5 bases). Germline CDR1 and CDR2: MGHRA and YSYEKL. V lost 6 bases and J lost 5, with 13 bases in between. The CDR3 consists of 13 residues. The CDR3 loop reads CASRTVGETEAFF. The CDR3, as DNA: TGCGCCAGCAGAACCGTAGGGGAAACTGAAGCTTTCTTT.

With respect to this clonotype: An end of the junction differs from the germline gene, which may be a read error. The chain links TRBV20-1 to TRBJ2-1; 10 bases line up with TRBD2. CDR1 is DFQATT and CDR2 is SNEGSKA in the germline V gene (reference sequence). There are 19 residues in the CDR3. The CDR3 loop reads CSVRATPGSAGLARGEQFF. CDR3 DNA: TGCAGTGTTAGAGCGACCCCAGGATCCGCGGGACTAGCGAGGGGTGAGCAGTTCTTC.

This clonotype was observed at least ten times. The chain uses TRBV12-3 or TRBV12-4 and TRBJ2-4; D not resolved. With 4 bases removed from V and 0 bases from J, the gap between germline ends came to 7 bases. This CDR3 has 14 residues. CDR3 region: CASSSDRAKNIQYF. In nucleotides, the CDR3 is TGTGCCAGCAGTTCGGACCGAGCCAAAAACATTCAGTACTTC.

In this sample, this clonotype turned up many times. The chain employs TRBV13 and TRBJ2-2; the match to TRBD2 covers 9 bases. Germline assignment: CDR1 PRHDT and CDR2 FYEKMQ (reference sequence). V lost 5 bases to trimming and J lost 6 bases; unmatched junction nucleotides: 13. The CDR3 covers 17 residues. The CDR3 reads CASSRKTSGYFSGELFF. CDR3 DNA: TGTGCCAGCAGCAGAAAAACTAGCGGGTACTTCTCCGGGGAGCTGTTTTTT.

This clonotype showed up many times. The V gene is TRBV7-9, the J gene TRBJ2-2; D is unresolved. Germline CDR1 SEHNR, CDR2 FQNEAQ (reference sequence). The CDR3 consists of 14 residues. V lost 3 bases, J lost 4 bases, and 9 bases lay in between. CDR3 bases: TGTGCCAGCAGCTTTGCTGGACCCACCGGGGAGCTGTTTTTT. The encoded protein is CASSFAGPTGELFF. Together with reference TRBV7-9 and TRBJ2-2, the CDR3 gives the full variable domain: DTGVSQNPRHKITKRGQNVTFRCDPISEHNRLYWYRQTLGQGPEFLTYFQNEAQLEKSRLLSDRFSAERPKGSFSTLEIQRTEQGDSAMYLCASSFAGPTGELFFGEGSRLTVL.

The chain carries TRBV27 and TRBJ1-4; 9 bases align to TRBD1. V was clipped by 6 bases and J by 7 bases; unmatched bases: 9. The CDR3 has 15 amino acids. Per germline, CDR1 MNHEY and CDR2 SMNVEV (reference sequence). DNA for the CDR3: TGTGCCAGCAGCCAAATTTCGGACAGGGGTGAAAAACTGTTTTTT. Residues: CASSQISDRGEKLFF.

This chain uses TRBV28 with TRBJ2-1; D ambiguous. The CDR3 totals 12 residues. V was trimmed by 4 bases and J by 6 bases, leaving 7 bases between them. Looked up from germline, CDR1 is MDHEN and CDR2 is SYDVKM. The CDR3 region is CASSSIGNEQFF. The CDR3 DNA reads as TGTGCCAGCAGTTCCATAGGCAATGAGCAGTTCTTC.

This clonotype was observed a handful of times. The chain couples TRBV12-3 or TRBV12-4 to TRBJ2-1; TRBD2 aligns across 9 bases. The J segment lost 4 bases and the V segment lost 3 bases, leaving 4 bases of the junction unmatched. CDR3 length: 15 amino acids. The chain's CDR3 is CASSLGGRVYNEQFF. The CDR3 DNA sequence: TGTGCCAGCAGTTTGGGCGGGAGGGTATACAATGAGCAGTTCTTC.

The sample holds many counts of this clonotype. The chain employs TRBV5-1 and TRBJ1-4; a possible D gene is TRBD1 (6 bases). CDR3 length: 14 amino acids. V was trimmed by 2 bases and J by 5 bases, leaving 10 bases between them. CDR1 and CDR2 (germline): SGHRS, YFSETQ. The CDR3, as DNA: TGCGCCAGCAGCTTCACCGGACAGAATGAAAAACTGTTTTTT. This sequence encodes CASSFTGQNEKLFF. The full variable domain, in which reference TRBV5-1 and TRBJ1-4 provide the parts outside the CDR3, is KAGVTQTPRYLIKTRGQQVTLSCSPISGHRSVSWYQQTPGQGLQFLFEYFSETQRNKGNFPGRFSGRQFSNSRSEMNVSTLELGDSALYLCASSFTGQNEKLFFGSGTQLSVL.

This chain links TRBV3-1 with TRBJ2-2; 11 bases agree with TRBD2. This CDR3 has 17 residues. Germline V gene data show CDR1 as LGHDT and CDR2 as YNNKEL (reference sequence). Trimming at V came to 4 bases and at J to 3 bases, leaving 7 bases not matched to a gene. CDR3 amino acids: CASSLLAGGPYTGELFF. The CDR3 DNA reads as TGTGCCAGCAGCCTTTTAGCGGGAGGGCCGTACACCGGGGAGCTGTTTTTT.

This clonotype turned up a few times. The rearrangement joins TRBV3-1 to TRBJ2-2, with 9 nucleotides matching TRBD2. Per germline, CDR1 LGHDT and CDR2 YNNKEL (reference sequence). The CDR3 loop spans 18 amino acids. Unmatched junction bases numbered 14, after V lost 5 bases and J lost 4 bases. The CDR3 DNA sequence: TGTGCCAGCAGCAAGGGACTAGCAAGCTCGTTGGGCACCGGGGAGCTGTTTTTT. Translating it yields CASSKGLASSLGTGELFF.

Of note for this clonotype: A much larger clone differs from this one at a single base, so this may be a read error. The chain joins TRBV7-9 to TRBJ2-1, with TRBD2 matching over 8 bases. This CDR3 has 20 residues. Germline-derived CDR1 and CDR2 are SEHNR and FQNEAQ (reference sequence). The CDR3 is CASSSLDLLQREKSVYEQLF. CDR3 DNA: TGTGCCAGCAGCAGCCTCGATCTCCTCCAGCGGGAGAAATCAGTGTATGAGCAGCTCTTC.

In this sample, this clonotype turned up many times. The V and J genes are TRBV12-3 or TRBV12-4 and TRBJ2-3, with no clear D. The CDR3 covers 14 residues. Trimming stripped 1 base from V and 7 bases from J, with 12 bases between. The CDR3 DNA is TGTGCCAGCAGTTTAGGGCCCCCAGAGTATACGCAGTATTTT. It yields the protein CASSLGPPEYTQYF.

Ten or more counts support this clonotype. The chain couples TRBV6-1 to TRBJ1-1; D ambiguous. V lost 0 bases and J lost 1, with 3 bases in between. The CDR3 contains 13 residues. Germline CDR1 MNHNS, CDR2 SASEGT. CDR3 loop: CASSEAQNTEAFF. CDR3 sequence (DNA): TGTGCCAGCAGTGAAGCCCAGAACACTGAAGCTTTCTTT.

This clonotype appeared many times. The CDR3 loop is CASSSISGSYNEQFF. In DNA form, the CDR3 reads TGTGCCAGCAGCTCCATATCTGGCTCCTACAATGAGCAGTTCTTC. The rearrangement joins TRBV7-9 to TRBJ2-1, with no clear D. CDR3 length: 15 amino acids. Germline V lookup: CDR1 SEHNR, CDR2 FQNEAQ (reference sequence). V gave up 4 bases and J gave up 0 bases, with 10 bases separating them. The variable domain in full, completed from reference TRBV7-9 and TRBJ2-1, reads DTGVSQNPRHKITKRGQNVTFRCDPISEHNRLYWYRQTLGQGPEFLTYFQNEAQLEKSRLLSDRFSAERPKGSFSTLEIQRTEQGDSAMYLCASSSISGSYNEQFFGPGTRLTVL.

This clonotype was counted at least ten times. The V call is TRBV28, the J call TRBJ2-7; perhaps TRBD1 as D (5 bases). The CDR3 covers 15 residues. CDR1 is MDHEN, CDR2 SYDVKM, per germline. With 3 bases removed from V and 2 bases from J, the gap between germline ends came to 14 bases. The DNA for the CDR3 is TGTGCCAGCAGTTTCTCGGACAAGCAAACCTACGAGCAGTACTTC. Translation gives CASSFSDKQTYEQYF.

This clonotype was recorded many times. The chain couples TRBV7-9 to TRBJ2-7, with D perhaps TRBD1 (5 bases). The V end lost 1 base, the J end lost 0 bases, and 16 bases lay between the germline ends. The CDR3 contains 17 residues. Per germline, CDR1 SEHNR and CDR2 FQNEAQ (reference sequence). This CDR3 is CASSLVGSGANSYEQYF. CDR3 sequence (DNA): TGTGCCAGCAGCTTAGTCGGCTCTGGGGCTAACTCCTACGAGCAGTACTTC.

This clonotype was counted a few times. The chain combines TRBV2 with TRBJ1-4; TRBD1 is a possible D gene (6 bases). V was pared by 7 bases and J by 11 bases, with 14 bases between. The CDR3 sequence is 12 residues long. Germline V gene lookup returns CDR1 SNHLY and CDR2 FYNNEI. The CDR3 loop reads CASIGGPEKLFF. The CDR3, as DNA: TGTGCCAGCATCGGGGGCCCTGAGAAACTGTTTTTT.

This clonotype appeared many times. V usage is TRBV5-6 and J usage is TRBJ2-1; 9 bases are shared with TRBD2. CDR1 SGHDT and CDR2 YYEEEE come from the germline V gene. The CDR3 contains 15 residues. V lost 2 bases, J lost 6 bases, and 6 bases stayed unmatched. CDR3 sequence reads: CASSFLAGVANEQFF. DNA of the CDR3: TGTGCCAGCAGCTTTTTAGCGGGAGTGGCCAATGAGCAGTTCTTC.

The V call is TRBV6-1, the J call TRBJ2-7; 7 nucleotides line up with TRBD2. The germline V gene encodes CDR1 MNHNS and CDR2 SASEGT. The CDR3 is 13 residues long. Trimming cost V 10 bases and J 0 bases; bases outside gene matches: 6. The DNA for the CDR3 is TGTGCCATTCAGCGGGGAAGCTCCTACGAGCAGTACTTC. This sequence encodes CAIQRGSSYEQYF.

This clonotype was observed a handful of times. Germline and junction disagree at one end, which may indicate a read error. The chain combines TRBV4-1 with TRBJ2-1; 10 bases are a match to TRBD2. The CDR3 extends over 16 amino acids. Looked up from germline, CDR1 is MGHRA and CDR2 is YSYEKL. As DNA, the CDR3 is TGCGCCGGCAGCCAAGCTCTAGCGGGGGTCTACAATGAGCAGTTCTTC. Translating it yields CAGSQALAGVYNEQFF.